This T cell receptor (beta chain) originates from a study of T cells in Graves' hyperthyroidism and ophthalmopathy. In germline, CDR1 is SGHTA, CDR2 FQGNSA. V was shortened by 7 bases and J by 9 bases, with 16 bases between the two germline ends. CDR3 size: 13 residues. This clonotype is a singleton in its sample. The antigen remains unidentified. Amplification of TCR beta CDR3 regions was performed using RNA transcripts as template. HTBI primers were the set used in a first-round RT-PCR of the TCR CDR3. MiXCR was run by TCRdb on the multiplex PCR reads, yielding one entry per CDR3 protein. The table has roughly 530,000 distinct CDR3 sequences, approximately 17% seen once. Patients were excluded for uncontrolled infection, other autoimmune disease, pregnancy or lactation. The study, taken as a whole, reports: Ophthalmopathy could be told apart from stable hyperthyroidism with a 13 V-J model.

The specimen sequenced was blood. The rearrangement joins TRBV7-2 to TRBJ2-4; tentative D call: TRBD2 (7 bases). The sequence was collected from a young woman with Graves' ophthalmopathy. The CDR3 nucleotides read TGTGCCAGCAACCAGGTTGGGGGGGCCATTCAGTACTTC. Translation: CASNQVGGAIQYF.